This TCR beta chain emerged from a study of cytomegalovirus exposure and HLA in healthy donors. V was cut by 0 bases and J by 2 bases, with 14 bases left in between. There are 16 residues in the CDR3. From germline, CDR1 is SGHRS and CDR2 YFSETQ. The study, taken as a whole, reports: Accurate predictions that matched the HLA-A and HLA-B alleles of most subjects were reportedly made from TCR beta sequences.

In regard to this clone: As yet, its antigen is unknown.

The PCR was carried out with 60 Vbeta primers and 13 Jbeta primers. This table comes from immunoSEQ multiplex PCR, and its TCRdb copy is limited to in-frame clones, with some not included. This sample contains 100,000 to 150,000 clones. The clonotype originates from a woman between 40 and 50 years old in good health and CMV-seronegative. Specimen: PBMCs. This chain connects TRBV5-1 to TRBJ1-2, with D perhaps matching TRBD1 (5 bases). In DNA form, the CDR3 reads TGCGCCAGCAGCTTGGCGGAAGCAGGGTTAAACTATGGCTACACCTTC. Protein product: CASSLAEAGLNYGYTF.